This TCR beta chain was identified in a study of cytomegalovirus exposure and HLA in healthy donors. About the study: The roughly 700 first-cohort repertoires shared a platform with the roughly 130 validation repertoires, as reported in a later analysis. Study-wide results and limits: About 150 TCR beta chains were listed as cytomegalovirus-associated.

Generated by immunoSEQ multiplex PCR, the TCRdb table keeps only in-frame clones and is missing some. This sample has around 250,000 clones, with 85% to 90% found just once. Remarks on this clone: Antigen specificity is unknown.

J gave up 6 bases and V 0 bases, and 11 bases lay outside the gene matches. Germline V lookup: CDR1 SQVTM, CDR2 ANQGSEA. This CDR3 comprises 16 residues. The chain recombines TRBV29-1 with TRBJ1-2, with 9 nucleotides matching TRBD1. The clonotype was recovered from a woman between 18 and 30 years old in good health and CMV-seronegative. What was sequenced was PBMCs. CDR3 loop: CSVEDFWDREEHGYTF. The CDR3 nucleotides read TGCAGCGTTGAAGACTTTTGGGACAGGGAGGAACATGGCTACACCTTC.